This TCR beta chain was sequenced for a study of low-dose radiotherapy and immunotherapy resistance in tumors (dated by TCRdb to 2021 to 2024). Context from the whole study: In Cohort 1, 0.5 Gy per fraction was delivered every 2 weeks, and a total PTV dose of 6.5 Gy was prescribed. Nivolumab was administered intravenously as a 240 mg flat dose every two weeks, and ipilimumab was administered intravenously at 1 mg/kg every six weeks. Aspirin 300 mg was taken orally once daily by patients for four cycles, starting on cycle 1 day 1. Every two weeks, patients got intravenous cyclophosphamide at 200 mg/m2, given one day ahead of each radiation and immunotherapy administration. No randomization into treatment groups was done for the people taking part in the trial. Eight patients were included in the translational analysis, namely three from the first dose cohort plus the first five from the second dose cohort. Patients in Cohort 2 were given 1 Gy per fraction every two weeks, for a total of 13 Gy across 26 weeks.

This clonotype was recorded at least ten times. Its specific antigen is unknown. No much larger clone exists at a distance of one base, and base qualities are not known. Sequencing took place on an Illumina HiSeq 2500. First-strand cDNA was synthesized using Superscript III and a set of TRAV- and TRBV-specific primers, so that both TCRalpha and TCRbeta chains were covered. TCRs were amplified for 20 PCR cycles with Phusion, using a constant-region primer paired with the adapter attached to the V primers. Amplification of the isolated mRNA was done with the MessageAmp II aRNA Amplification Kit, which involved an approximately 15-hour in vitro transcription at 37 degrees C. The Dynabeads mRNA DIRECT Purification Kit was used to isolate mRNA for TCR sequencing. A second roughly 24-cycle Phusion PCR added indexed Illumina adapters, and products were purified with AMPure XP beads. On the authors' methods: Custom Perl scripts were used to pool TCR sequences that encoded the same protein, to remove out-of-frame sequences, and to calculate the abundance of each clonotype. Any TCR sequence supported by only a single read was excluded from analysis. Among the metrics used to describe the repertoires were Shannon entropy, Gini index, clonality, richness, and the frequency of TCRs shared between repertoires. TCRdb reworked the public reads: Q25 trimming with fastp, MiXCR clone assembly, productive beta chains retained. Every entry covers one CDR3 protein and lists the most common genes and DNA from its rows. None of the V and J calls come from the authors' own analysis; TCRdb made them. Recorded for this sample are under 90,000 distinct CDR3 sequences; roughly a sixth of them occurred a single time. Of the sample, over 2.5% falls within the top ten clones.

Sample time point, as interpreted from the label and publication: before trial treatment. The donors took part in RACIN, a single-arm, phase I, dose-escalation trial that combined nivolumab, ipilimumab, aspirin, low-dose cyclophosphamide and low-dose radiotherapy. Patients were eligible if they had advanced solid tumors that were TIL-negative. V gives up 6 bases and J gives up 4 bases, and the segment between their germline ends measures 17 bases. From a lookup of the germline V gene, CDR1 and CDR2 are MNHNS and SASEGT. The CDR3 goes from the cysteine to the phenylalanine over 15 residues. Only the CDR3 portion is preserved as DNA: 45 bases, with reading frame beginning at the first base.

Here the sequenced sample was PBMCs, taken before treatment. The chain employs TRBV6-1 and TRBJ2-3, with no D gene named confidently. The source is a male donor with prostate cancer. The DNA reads TGTGCCAGCAGCCGCCTCGGGCCTAGTGCAGATACGCAGTATTTT. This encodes CASSRLGPSADTQYF.